This entry describes one TCR beta chain. Its antigen is currently unknown. Relative to the germline gene, one junction end is altered; a read error may explain this. Amplifying from RNA transcripts, the study obtained TCR beta CDR3 regions. Second-round multiplex PCR followed a first-round RT-PCR using HTBI primers. TCRdb re-called the multiplex PCR reads through MiXCR, storing one row per CDR3 protein. Of about 500,000 distinct CDR3 sequences listed, over 13% were seen once; the top ten hold around 9.8%. An approximately 10 ml volume of fresh peripheral blood provided the PBMCs. These data belong to a study of Graves' ophthalmopathy and Graves' hyperthyroidism. The CDR3 runs to 14 residues. Germline V CDR1 and CDR2: SGDLS, YYNGEE. General study results and limits: As the model predicted ophthalmopathy progression, it achieved a sensitivity of 70.59% and a specificity of 72.22%.

The clonotype comes from a woman in her 30s with Graves' ophthalmopathy. V usage is TRBV9 and J usage is TRBJ2-7; D uncertain. Sequenced: blood. DNA of the CDR3: TGTGCCAGCAGCGTAGAGGTCTACTCCTACGATCAGTACTTC. Translation gives CASSVEVYSYDQYF.